These 14 T cell receptor beta chains were all obtained from the same sample, sequenced in a study of PD-1 blockade in classical Hodgkin lymphoma. Relapse was seen in all patients after autologous stem cell transplantation, and brentuximab vedotin exposure was variable. Data came from immunoSEQ multiplex PCR; TCRdb stores just in-frame clones and leaves some out. The sample consists of 66,000 or so clones, around 75% of them appearing once. This specimen was peripheral blood mononuclear cells (PBMCs), taken before the second cycle of nivolumab. The receptors shown here come from a human donor with classical Hodgkin lymphoma.

This clone was found a few times. The chain employs TRBV7-9 and TRBJ2-7; D unclear. Trimming took 3 bases from V and 5 from J, leaving 5 bases between them. CDR1 is SEHNR, CDR2 FQNEAQ, per germline (reference sequence). The length of the CDR3 is 11 residues. The CDR3 reads CASSFSDEQYF. Written as DNA, the CDR3 is TGTGCCAGCAGCTTTTCCGACGAGCAGTACTTC.

The chain has TRBV7-9 and TRBJ2-3; the D is unclear. Germline lookup yields CDR1 SEHNR and CDR2 FQNEAQ (reference sequence). This CDR3 has 13 residues. The V end was cut by 1 base, the J end by 3 bases, with 5 bases between. The CDR3 coding sequence is TGTGCCAGCAGCTTAGATGGGACAGATACGCAGTATTTT. Protein: CASSLDGTDTQYF.

This chain joins TRBV15 and TRBJ1-4; D call uncertain. Trimming removed 1 base from V and 6 bases from J, with 15 bases in between. CDR1 and CDR2 (germline): LNHNV, YYDKDF (reference sequence). The CDR3 has 16 residues. The CDR3 bases are TGTGCCACCAGCAGAGCAGCGGACGCTTACTATGAAAAACTGTTTTTT. Protein product: CATSRAADAYYEKLFF.

This clone was observed a few times. The V call is TRBV19, the J call TRBJ2-3; D perhaps matches TRBD2 (5 bases). The V gene lost 4 bases and the J gene lost 0 bases, with 5 bases spanning the gap. The germline CDR1 and CDR2 sequences are LNHDA and SQIVND (reference sequence). The CDR3 runs 13 residues. CDR3 DNA: TGTGCCAGTAGTAGCGGGAGCACAGATACGCAGTATTTT. Translation gives CASSSGSTDTQYF. Full variable domain (missing parts from reference TRBV19 and TRBJ2-3): DGGITQSPKYLFRKEGQNVTLSCEQNLNHDAMYWYRQDPGQGLRLIYYSQIVNDFQKGDIAEGYSVSREKKESFPLTVTSAQKNPTAFYLCASSSGSTDTQYFGPGTRLTVL.

This chain links TRBV18 with TRBJ2-1; the match to TRBD2 covers 9 bases. J was trimmed by 4 bases and V by 0 bases; bases with no gene match: 7. Per germline, CDR1 KGHSH and CDR2 LQKENI. The CDR3 is 17 residues long. CDR3 region: CASSPPAGGPGYNEQFF. In DNA form, the CDR3 reads TGTGCCAGCTCACCACCGGCGGGAGGGCCAGGATACAATGAGCAGTTCTTC.

The gene calls are TRBV15 and TRBJ1-1, with 7 positions matching TRBD1. There are 14 residues in the CDR3. J gave up 3 bases and V 6 bases, and 7 bases lay outside the gene matches. From germline, CDR1 is LNHNV and CDR2 YYDKDF (reference sequence). The CDR3 DNA follows: TGTGCCACCAGTAATGGACAGGTCCACACTGAAGCTTTCTTT. Translation gives CATSNGQVHTEAFF. The variable domain in full, with the rest retrieved from reference TRBV15 and TRBJ1-1, is DAMVIQNPRYQVTQFGKPVTLSCSQTLNHNVMYWYQQKSSQAPKLLFHYYDKDFNNEADTPDNFQSRRPNTSFCFLDIRSPGLGDTAMYLCATSNGQVHTEAFFGQGTRLTVV.

The V gene is TRBV15, the J gene TRBJ2-7, with TRBD1 identical over 12 bases. The germline V gene has CDR1 LNHNV and CDR2 YYDKDF (reference sequence). The V gene end was trimmed by 5 bases and the J gene end by 7 bases; junction bases not matched to a gene: 9. This CDR3 region has 15 residues. The CDR3 region is CATSLPGQGAREQYF. DNA of the CDR3: TGTGCCACCAGCCTCCCGGGACAGGGGGCGAGGGAGCAGTACTTC.

V and J are TRBV18 and TRBJ2-2; 7 bases fit TRBD1. The CDR3 has 17 residues. J lost 0 bases, V lost 6 bases, and 10 bases had no gene match. Germline V gene sequence: CDR1 KGHSH, CDR2 LQKENI. The CDR3 here is CASSRDSILTNTGELFF. DNA of the CDR3: TGTGCCAGCTCCCGGGACAGTATTCTAACGAACACCGGGGAGCTGTTTTTT.

This chain joins TRBV6-4 and TRBJ1-1; no clear D. The CDR3 contains 14 residues. V gave up 6 bases and J gave up 1 base, with 12 bases separating them. Germline-derived CDR1 and CDR2 are MRHNA and SNTAGT. The CDR3 sequence: CASRADGRNTEAFF. DNA of the CDR3: TGTGCCAGCAGGGCGGACGGAAGGAACACTGAAGCTTTCTTT.

Comments on this clone: With a far larger clone one base away, a read error is the likely cause. The gene calls are TRBV2 and TRBJ2-5; D gene ambiguous. Germline V CDR1 and CDR2: SNHLY, FYNNEI. Trimming pared 5 bases from V and 2 bases from J, leaving 0 bases between. The CDR3 covers 10 residues. The CDR3 is CASSQETQYF. The CDR3 coding sequence is TGTGCCAGCAGTCAAGAGACCCAGTACTTC.

This clone was seen a single time. The V gene is TRBV7-2, the J gene TRBJ2-1; tentatively, D is TRBD1 or TRBD2 (5 bases each). Germline lookup yields CDR1 SGHTA and CDR2 FQGNSA. Trimming stripped 7 bases from V and 15 bases from J, with 22 bases between. CDR3 length: 13 amino acids. CDR3 protein: CASNPEGRARGFF. CDR3 nucleotides: TGTGCCAGCAACCCCGAGGGACGAGCGAGGGGGTTCTTC.

The V call is TRBV2, the J call TRBJ1-5; D remains unclear. The CDR3 contains 14 residues. The ends were cut back, 1 base at V and 7 bases at J, with 11 bases in the middle. Germline CDR1 and CDR2: SNHLY and FYNNEI. The CDR3 spells CASSEGLQAQPQHF. The CDR3 DNA is TGTGCCAGCAGTGAAGGCCTTCAAGCACAGCCCCAGCATTTT.

This clone has just a few counts. The V gene is TRBV9, the J gene TRBJ1-2; 7 nucleotides agree with TRBD1. The CDR3 is made up of 13 amino acids. Trimming removed 4 bases from V and 5 bases from J; junction bases left unmatched: 5. The V gene's germline CDR1 is SGDLS and CDR2 YYNGEE. The CDR3 bases are TGTGCCAGCAGCCAGGGGGGGGCTTATGGCTACACCTTC. It yields the protein CASSQGGAYGYTF.

This chain joins TRBV7-9 and TRBJ2-7; 9 positions agree with TRBD2. CDR3 length equals 14 residues. Trimming took 7 bases from V and 2 from J; bases not matched to a gene: 6. The germline V gene encodes CDR1 SEHNR and CDR2 FQNEAQ (reference sequence). The CDR3 loop is CASTNSGGTYEQYF. CDR3 nucleotides: TGTGCCAGCACCAATAGCGGGGGAACCTACGAGCAGTACTTC.